Below are 32 T cell receptor beta chains sequenced from a single sample in a study of cytomegalovirus exposure and HLA in healthy donors. The PCR used 60 Vbeta and 13 Jbeta primers. The table came from immunoSEQ multiplex PCR; TCRdb's copy has only in-frame clones and leaves some out. The sample holds 90,000 to 100,000 clones, around 70% seen once. Sequenced material: PBMCs. These receptors came from a man between 50 and 59 years old in good health and CMV-seronegative.

This chain links TRBV5-6 with TRBJ2-5; 7 positions match TRBD1. The germline V gene has CDR1 SGHDT and CDR2 YYEEEE. With 3 bases clipped from V and 5 bases from J, the junction kept 7 bases outside the gene matches. This CDR3 is built from 14 residues. The CDR3 is CASSSTGAGETQYF. The DNA of the CDR3 is TGTGCCAGCAGCTCTACAGGGGCAGGGGAGACCCAGTACTTC.

The rearrangement uses TRBV15 and TRBJ1-3, with 7 bases identical to TRBD1. The CDR3 is made up of 16 amino acids. With 2 bases clipped from V and 1 base from J, the junction kept 5 bases outside the gene matches. Germline CDR1 is LNHNV and CDR2 is YYDKDF (reference sequence). CDR3 bases: TGTGCCACCAGCAGATACAGGGGTGGATCTGGAAACACCATATATTTT. Protein: CATSRYRGGSGNTIYF.

The V gene is TRBV5-1, the J gene TRBJ2-7; D is possibly TRBD2 (6 bases). The germline V gene has CDR1 SGHRS and CDR2 YFSETQ. Trimming stripped 2 bases from V and 5 bases from J, with 20 bases between. The CDR3 is 16 residues long. The CDR3 here is CASSLGQTWGGNEQYF. Written as DNA, the CDR3 is TGCGCCAGCAGCTTAGGGCAAACTTGGGGAGGCAACGAGCAGTACTTC.

The rearrangement uses TRBV6-6 and TRBJ2-7; 8 positions match TRBD2. The CDR3 has 16 residues. V shed 2 bases, J shed 0 bases, and the junction held 6 bases outside the gene matches. Germline assignment: CDR1 MNHNY and CDR2 SVGAGI (reference sequence). CDR3 sequence reads: CASSYGLAGFSYEQYF. As DNA, the CDR3 is TGTGCCAGCAGTTACGGGCTAGCGGGTTTCTCCTACGAGCAGTACTTC.

The V call is TRBV7-2, the J call TRBJ2-3; 9 bases fit TRBD2. Per the germline V gene, CDR1 is SGHTA and CDR2 is FQGNSA. V trimming: 1 base; J trimming: 5 bases; junction bases outside the gene matches: 7. CDR3 length: 16 amino acids. In nucleotides, the CDR3 is TGTGCCAGCAGCTTAGTAGGCGGGGGGGGTGGAGATACGCAGTATTTT. It yields the protein CASSLVGGGGGDTQYF.

In its sample, this clone was seen once. This chain links TRBV19 with TRBJ1-6; TRBD1 agrees at 8 bases. Germline V lookup: CDR1 LNHDA, CDR2 SQIVND (reference sequence). The length of the CDR3 is 15 residues. With V trimmed by 6 bases and J by 3 bases, 4 bases remained unmatched. The CDR3 sequence is CASSGTGSYNSPLHF. The CDR3 nucleotides are TGTGCCAGTAGCGGGACAGGCAGCTATAATTCACCCCTCCACTTT.

The chain combines TRBV27 with TRBJ1-1, with no clear D. This CDR3 spans 13 amino acids. Germline V gene data show CDR1 as MNHEY and CDR2 as SMNVEV (reference sequence). V was cut by 0 bases and J by 4 bases, with 6 bases left in between. The CDR3 sequence is CASSLSSSTEAFF. Here the CDR3 DNA reads TGTGCCAGCAGTTTATCGTCCAGCACTGAAGCTTTCTTT.

This chain joins TRBV4-3 and TRBJ2-7, with D perhaps matching TRBD1 (5 bases). There are 14 residues in the CDR3. V was trimmed by 2 bases and J by 3 bases, leaving 11 bases between them. The germline V gene has CDR1 LGHNA and CDR2 YSLEER. DNA for the CDR3: TGCGCCAGCAGCCAACAGGGTTGGGGCTACGAGCAGTACTTC. Protein: CASSQQGWGYEQYF.

V and J are TRBV19 and TRBJ2-2; TRBD2 matches 8 bases. The V gene end was trimmed by 5 bases and the J gene end by 5 bases; junction bases not matched to a gene: 13. The CDR3 extends over 17 amino acids. The germline CDR1 and CDR2 sequences are LNHDA and SQIVND (reference sequence). The CDR3 coding sequence is TGTGCCAGTAGTTCCATTAGGAGCGGGGGCGAAACCGGGGAGCTGTTTTTT. It yields the protein CASSSIRSGGETGELFF.

This clone was seen a few times. Other nucleotide sequences from this sample produce the same CDR3. V usage is TRBV19 and J usage is TRBJ1-1, with D unclear. CDR1 is LNHDA and CDR2 is SQIVND in the germline V gene (reference sequence). V was pared by 3 bases and J by 1 base, with 6 bases between. This CDR3 comprises 13 residues. As DNA, the CDR3 is TGTGCCAGTAGTATTCGGGGGAACACTGAAGCTTTCTTT. Its translation is CASSIRGNTEAFF.

The genes are TRBV19 and TRBJ2-1; tentative D call: TRBD1 (6 bases). Germline V gene data show CDR1 as LNHDA and CDR2 as SQIVND (reference sequence). The CDR3 has 16 residues. V gave up 6 bases and J gave up 4 bases, with 19 bases separating them. The CDR3 bases are TGTGCCAGTAGACCCACCGCCAGGGGAACATACAATGAGCAGTTCTTC. Amino acid sequence: CASRPTARGTYNEQFF.

The genes are TRBV10-2 and TRBJ2-1; TRBD1 aligns across 9 bases. The germline gives CDR1 WSHSY, CDR2 SAAADI. V shed 5 bases, J shed 5 bases, and the junction held 13 bases outside the gene matches. The CDR3 consists of 17 residues. As DNA, the CDR3 is TGCGCCAGCAGTTACAGGGGGCGCGGGATCAGGGACAATGAGCAGTTCTTC. Its protein is CASSYRGRGIRDNEQFF.

A few counts support this clone. This sequence joins TRBV5-1 and TRBJ2-5, with TRBD2 matching over 9 bases. The CDR3 length is 14 residues. Germline V gives CDR1 SGHRS, CDR2 YFSETQ. V lost 9 bases to trimming and J lost 2 bases; unmatched junction nucleotides: 8. In nucleotides, the CDR3 is TGCGCCACCTCCGTGCGGGGGGGTCAAGAGACCCAGTACTTC. Translated: CATSVRGGQETQYF.

V and J are TRBV6-6 and TRBJ2-5; the D gene is possibly TRBD2 (6 bases). This CDR3 spans 15 amino acids. Trimming stripped 6 bases from V and 5 bases from J, with 19 bases between. Germline-derived CDR1 and CDR2 are MNHNY and SVGAGI (reference sequence). The CDR3 DNA sequence: TGTGCCAGCAGCTGGGGAGGTACCAAGGGGGAGACCCAGTACTTC. Translation: CASSWGGTKGETQYF.

This chain uses TRBV6-5 with TRBJ2-7; 9 nucleotides agree with TRBD2. V was pared by 7 bases and J by 2 bases, with 6 bases of the junction left unmatched. From germline, CDR1 is MNHEY and CDR2 SVGAGI. The CDR3 sequence is 14 residues long. The CDR3 DNA sequence: TGTGCCAGCACAGGAGCGGGGGGACCCTACGAGCAGTACTTC. This codes for CASTGAGGPYEQYF.

This clone has more than one count but fewer than ten. The rearrangement uses TRBV5-4 and TRBJ1-6; weak D call: TRBD1 (6 bases). CDR1 and CDR2 from the germline V gene are SGHNT and YYREEE (reference sequence). Trimming cost V 1 base and J 6 bases, with 17 bases left between them. The CDR3 totals 17 residues. CDR3 loop: CASSLFRSGRGNSPLHF. CDR3 DNA sequence: TGTGCCAGCAGCTTGTTTCGTTCGGGCAGGGGTAATTCACCCCTCCACTTT.

V is TRBV19 and J is TRBJ1-1; TRBD1 matches 7 bases. There are 13 residues in the CDR3. Per germline, CDR1 LNHDA and CDR2 SQIVND (reference sequence). The ends lost 4 bases at V and 5 bases at J; junction bases unmatched: 4. The CDR3 bases are TGTGCCAGTAGTACCGACAGGGAGACTGAAGCTTTCTTT. Encoded protein: CASSTDRETEAFF.

The chain carries TRBV2 and TRBJ2-7; the D is unclear. Trimming pared 8 bases from V and 3 bases from J, leaving 8 bases between. The CDR3 covers 11 residues. CDR1 is SNHLY, CDR2 FYNNEI, per germline. CDR3 protein: CASSKFYEQYF. The DNA of the CDR3 is TGTGCCAGCTCTAAGTTCTACGAGCAGTACTTC.

The V and J genes are TRBV7-6 and TRBJ2-5; 13 nucleotides agree with TRBD2. Germline loops: CDR1 SGHVS, CDR2 FNYEAQ. The CDR3 sequence is 16 residues long. V shed 3 bases and J 2 bases; nucleotides not matched to a gene: 3. CDR3 bases: TGTGCCAGCAGCTTGGGACTAGCGGGGCCTCAAGAGACCCAGTACTTC. Amino acids: CASSLGLAGPQETQYF.

The CDR3 region is CASMGQGGSGANVLTF. The CDR3 nucleotides are TGCGCCAGCATGGGACAGGGGGGCTCTGGGGCCAACGTCCTGACTTTC. The rearrangement joins TRBV5-1 to TRBJ2-6; the match to TRBD1 covers 11 bases. This CDR3 has 16 residues. CDR1 is SGHRS and CDR2 is YFSETQ in the germline V gene. After removal of 6 bases from V and 0 bases from J, the junction contained 2 bases not matched to a gene.

This clone was seen just once. The J gene is TRBJ2-6, the V gene TRBV7-9, with TRBD1 identical over 11 bases. V gave up 1 base and J gave up 2 bases; unmatched junction bases: 7. The CDR3 is 19 amino acids. CDR1 is SEHNR, CDR2 FQNEAQ, per germline (reference sequence). The DNA for the CDR3 is TGTGCCAGCAGCTTAGATTTTGGGACAGGGGGTGCTGGGGCCAACGTCCTGACTTTC. Translated, it gives CASSLDFGTGGAGANVLTF.

The J gene is TRBJ1-1, the V gene TRBV28; TRBD1 matches 8 bases. CDR3 size: 16 residues. Per the germline V gene, CDR1 is MDHEN and CDR2 is SYDVKM. The junction had 9 bases not matched to a gene; V was cut back by 5 bases and J by 1 base. The CDR3 DNA is TGTGCCAGCAGTACCTACATGGACAGGGAGAACACTGAAGCTTTCTTT. Its protein is CASSTYMDRENTEAFF.

This clone was detected only a few times. V and J are TRBV27 and TRBJ2-3; no firm D call. Between the trimmed V and J ends, which lost 4 bases and 2 bases, there was a span of 7 bases. The CDR3 loop spans 13 amino acids. The germline gives CDR1 MNHEY, CDR2 SMNVEV (reference sequence). CDR3 nucleotide sequence: TGTGCCAGCAGTTGGGCGTACACAGATACGCAGTATTTT. Translation: CASSWAYTDTQYF.

V is TRBV7-3 and J is TRBJ2-1; 9 bases agree with TRBD2. Per germline, CDR1 SGHTA and CDR2 FQGTGA. The CDR3 sequence is 18 residues long. J gave up 6 bases and V 1 base, and 13 bases lay outside the gene matches. The CDR3 bases are TGTGCCAGCAGCTTAAGATTGGCTAGCGGGGCGGGGGGCAATGAGCAGTTCTTC. It specifies CASSLRLASGAGGNEQFF.

The CDR3 is CASSLQSEPNTEAFF. CDR3 nucleotides: TGTGCCAGCAGTTTACAGTCAGAACCTAACACTGAAGCTTTCTTT. The chain links TRBV27 to TRBJ1-1; D uncertain. This CDR3 comprises 15 residues. V was shortened by 2 bases and J by 2 bases, with 12 bases between the two germline ends. Germline V lookup: CDR1 MNHEY, CDR2 SMNVEV (reference sequence).

The V and J genes are TRBV6-5 and TRBJ2-5; tentative D call: TRBD2 (5 bases). Trimming cost V 3 bases and J 11 bases, with 19 bases left between them. This CDR3 region has 14 residues. Per the germline V gene, CDR1 is MNHEY and CDR2 is SVGAGI. CDR3 DNA sequence: TGTGCCAGCAGTTATTCGCAGGAACTTTGGGAGCAGTACTTC. It codes for CASSYSQELWEQYF.

V and J are TRBV7-8 and TRBJ2-7, with 9 bases aligning to TRBD1. The CDR3 is 15 amino acids. CDR1 and CDR2 (germline): SGHVS, FQNEAQ. J was trimmed by 3 bases and V by 1 base; bases with no gene match: 4. This chain's CDR3 is CASSLGGQGNYEQYF. CDR3 in DNA: TGTGCCAGCAGCTTAGGGGGACAGGGAAACTACGAGCAGTACTTC.

The rearrangement joins TRBV6-6 to TRBJ1-4; TRBD1 is a possible D gene (5 bases). The CDR3 length is 16 residues. With 0 bases removed from V and 1 base from J, the gap between germline ends came to 9 bases. The V gene's germline CDR1 is MNHNY and CDR2 SVGAGI (reference sequence). CDR3 DNA sequence: TGTGCCAGCAGTTACTCTGGGGGGTTAACTAATGAAAAACTGTTTTTT. Its translation: CASSYSGGLTNEKLFF.

The rearrangement joins TRBV28 to TRBJ1-2; D is unclear. This CDR3 spans 16 amino acids. The ends were cut back, 2 bases at V and 2 bases at J, with 15 bases in the middle. Germline V gene sequence: CDR1 MDHEN, CDR2 SYDVKM. CDR3 sequence: CASSLAPSGRNYGYTF. CDR3 DNA sequence: TGTGCCAGCAGTTTAGCCCCCTCGGGGAGAAACTATGGCTACACCTTC.

A single count supports this clone. The rearrangement links TRBV20-1 to TRBJ1-1; 8 bases are a match to TRBD1. J lost 13 bases, V lost 5 bases, and 9 bases had no gene match. The V gene's germline CDR1 is DFQATT and CDR2 SNEGSKA (reference sequence). CDR3 length equals 11 residues. The CDR3 DNA reads as TGCAGTGCTCTGGAGACAGGGGCGATTTTCTTT. Translation gives CSALETGAIFF.

This clone turned up a few times. Within the sample, other DNA sequences also encode this same CDR3. The gene calls are TRBV9 and TRBJ2-1, with 9 nucleotides matching TRBD2. The CDR3 covers 15 residues. V lost 3 bases, J lost 0 bases, and 1 base stayed unmatched. Germline V CDR1 and CDR2: SGDLS, YYNGEE. DNA for the CDR3: TGTGCCAGCAGCGGTAGCGGGAGCTCCTACAATGAGCAGTTCTTC. It specifies CASSGSGSSYNEQFF.

The rearrangement links TRBV5-4 to TRBJ1-2; D not resolved. The germline V gene has CDR1 SGHNT and CDR2 YYREEE (reference sequence). Trimming shortened V by 7 bases and J by 9 bases, and 13 bases separated the two germline ends. The CDR3 length is 11 residues. In DNA form, the CDR3 reads TGTGCCAGCGGGCTCCTCGGGAGCTACACCTTC. Translated, it gives CASGLLGSYTF.